A selection of T cell receptor beta chains follows, all from one sample in a study of cytomegalovirus exposure and HLA in healthy donors. This table comes from immunoSEQ multiplex PCR, and its TCRdb copy is limited to in-frame clones, with some not included. The sample lists around 110,000 clones, 65% to 75% occurring once. Specimen: PBMCs. The origin of the receptors is a man between 25 and 39 years old in good health and CMV-seropositive. The CDR3 runs from the conserved cysteine through the conserved F or W. D genes are given only for firm matches. Only part of the rows carry a size: once, few, many, or a class if the clone is expanded.

v_gene: TRBV28; abundance: -; d_gene: TRBD1; j_gene: TRBJ1-1; CDR3nt: TGTGCCAGCAGTTTAAACAGGGGGGTGGAAGCTTTCTTT; CDR3aa: CASSLNRGVEAFF
v_gene: TRBV2; abundance: -; d_gene: TRBD1; j_gene: TRBJ1-2; CDR3nt: TGTGCCAGCAGTGAAGGACAGGGGGCGAAGGGCTACACCTTC; CDR3aa: CASSEGQGAKGYTF
v_gene: TRBV11-2; abundance: -; d_gene: -; j_gene: TRBJ2-1; CDR3nt: TGTGCCAGCAGCTTAGTATCCTACAATGAGCAGTTCTTC; CDR3aa: CASSLVSYNEQFF
v_gene: TRBV4-1; abundance: -; d_gene: TRBD1; j_gene: TRBJ1-6; CDR3nt: TGCGCCAGCAGCCACTACATAGACAGGGTTGATTCACCCCTCCACTTT; CDR3aa: CASSHYIDRVDSPLHF
v_gene: TRBV10-1; abundance: -; d_gene: -; j_gene: TRBJ1-5; CDR3nt: TGCGCCAGCATGAAGAGTAGGAGGGGCTGTCAGCCCCAGCATTTT; CDR3aa: CASMKSRRGCQPQHF
v_gene: TRBV11-3; abundance: -; d_gene: -; j_gene: TRBJ2-1; CDR3nt: TGTGCCAGCAGCCTGACTAGTCCCTACAATGAGCAGTTCTTC; CDR3aa: CASSLTSPYNEQFF
v_gene: TRBV4-3; abundance: -; d_gene: TRBD1; j_gene: TRBJ2-1; CDR3nt: TGCGCCAGCAGCCTCCACAGGGGAAACTCCTACAATGAGCAGTTCTTC; CDR3aa: CASSLHRGNSYNEQFF
v_gene: TRBV19; abundance: -; d_gene: TRBD2; j_gene: TRBJ2-7; CDR3nt: TGTGCCAGTAACGGCGGGGGGGCCTACGAGCAGTACTTC; CDR3aa: CASNGGGAYEQYF
v_gene: TRBV4-3; abundance: -; d_gene: TRBD1; j_gene: TRBJ1-4; CDR3nt: TGCGCCAGCAGCCATGACAGGGTTGGACTGTTTTTT; CDR3aa: CASSHDRVGLFF
v_gene: TRBV28; abundance: few; d_gene: -; j_gene: TRBJ1-4; CDR3nt: TGTGCCAGCAGCCAACAGGGAACGGGGAATGAAAAACTGTTTTTT; CDR3aa: CASSQQGTGNEKLFF
v_gene: TRBV14; abundance: -; d_gene: -; j_gene: TRBJ2-7; CDR3nt: TGTGCCAGCAGCCCCGGACTGGGCTACGAGCAGTACTTC; CDR3aa: CASSPGLGYEQYF
v_gene: TRBV5-1; abundance: -; d_gene: TRBD1; j_gene: TRBJ2-3; CDR3nt: TGCGCCAGCAGCTTGCCAGGGGGAAACACAGATACGCAGTATTTT; CDR3aa: CASSLPGGNTDTQYF
v_gene: TRBV9; abundance: once; d_gene: -; j_gene: TRBJ1-5; CDR3nt: TGTGCCAGCAGCGTAGATGGGGACATTCATCAGCCCCAGCATTTT; CDR3aa: CASSVDGDIHQPQHF
v_gene: TRBV5-4; abundance: few; d_gene: TRBD1; j_gene: TRBJ1-4; CDR3nt: TGTGCCAGCAGCTTGGGGGGGACAGCAAATGAAAAACTGTTTTTT; CDR3aa: CASSLGGTANEKLFF
v_gene: TRBV7-2; abundance: once; d_gene: -; j_gene: TRBJ2-1; CDR3nt: TGTGCCAGCATCCAAAGGGGGGGAAGATACAATGAGCAGTTCTTC; CDR3aa: CASIQRGGRYNEQFF
v_gene: TRBV10-3; abundance: -; d_gene: -; j_gene: TRBJ2-7; CDR3nt: TGTGCCATCAGTGAGTTCGGTCGTTCCTACGAGCAGTACTTC; CDR3aa: CAISEFGRSYEQYF
v_gene: TRBV5-1; abundance: -; d_gene: -; j_gene: TRBJ2-3; CDR3nt: TGCGCCAGCAGCTTGGAGGGGCGCGCGGGCACAGATACGCAGTATTTT; CDR3aa: CASSLEGRAGTDTQYF
v_gene: TRBV18; abundance: -; d_gene: -; j_gene: TRBJ2-3; CDR3nt: TGTGCCAGCTCACCCCCCCAGACAGATACGCAGTATTTT; CDR3aa: CASSPPQTDTQYF
v_gene: TRBV7-9; abundance: -; d_gene: -; j_gene: TRBJ2-3; CDR3nt: TGTGCCAGCCAGGGGACAGATACGCAGTATTTT; CDR3aa: CASQGTDTQYF